These 14 T cell receptor beta chains originate from one sample sequenced in a study of OX40 agonist ivuxolimab in advanced cancers. TCRdb's table, derived via immunoSEQ multiplex PCR, lists solely in-frame clones and lacks some. Among approximately 65,000 clones listed, around 85% were seen once. Sequenced material: CD4+ or CD8+ T cells sorted from blood, taken in a trial of the OX40 agonist ivuxolimab. These receptors were collected from an adult with an advanced solid tumor such as melanoma, head and neck, liver or kidney cancer.

The chain carries TRBV10-1 and TRBJ2-3, with TRBD2 as a possible D gene (5 bases). There are 13 residues in the CDR3. CDR1 WNHNN and CDR2 SYGVQD come from the germline V gene (reference sequence). Between the trimmed V and J ends, which lost 3 bases and 4 bases, there was a span of 8 bases. The CDR3 sequence is CASSDFGADTQYF. CDR3 DNA sequence: TGCGCCAGCAGTGATTTCGGGGCAGATACGCAGTATTTT.

The rearrangement links TRBV5-1 to TRBJ1-1, with TRBD1 identical over 10 bases. This CDR3 contains 14 residues. The V gene end was trimmed by 4 bases and the J gene end by 6 bases; junction bases not matched to a gene: 6. Per the germline V gene, CDR1 is SGHRS and CDR2 is YFSETQ. CDR3 region: CASSPGTGEPEAFF. The CDR3 DNA follows: TGCGCCAGCAGCCCCGGGACAGGGGAACCTGAAGCTTTCTTT. Filled out from reference TRBV5-1 and TRBJ1-1, the complete variable domain reads KAGVTQTPRYLIKTRGQQVTLSCSPISGHRSVSWYQQTPGQGLQFLFEYFSETQRNKGNFPGRFSGRQFSNSRSEMNVSTLELGDSALYLCASSPGTGEPEAFFGQGTRLTVV.

This sequence joins TRBV27 and TRBJ2-5, with D perhaps TRBD1 or TRBD2 (5 bases each). The J call is doubtful: the DNA matches TRBJ2-7 better. In germline, CDR1 is MNHEY, CDR2 SMNVEV (reference sequence). This CDR3 spans 16 amino acids. Here the CDR3 reads CASSFAGAGGRYEQYF. DNA for the CDR3: TGTGCCAGCAGTTTCGCCGGGGCAGGAGGTCGGTACGAGCAGTACTTC.

The chain joins TRBV20-1 to TRBJ2-5; D is tentatively TRBD1 or TRBD2 (5 bases each). CDR3 size: 10 residues. In germline, CDR1 is DFQATT, CDR2 SNEGSKA (reference sequence). The V gene lost 6 bases and the J gene lost 7 bases, with 9 bases spanning the gap. This CDR3 reads CSARGPTQYF. CDR3 nucleotide sequence: TGCAGTGCCCGGGGCCCGACCCAGTACTTC.

The chain uses TRBV6-5 and TRBJ1-1; a weak D match, TRBD1 (5 bases). Germline V gene data show CDR1 as MNHEY and CDR2 as SVGAGI. There are 13 residues in the CDR3. V was shortened by 8 bases and J by 10 bases, with 20 bases between the two germline ends. This chain's CDR3 is CASANFAGGGAFF. CDR3 nucleotide sequence: TGTGCCAGCGCCAACTTTGCGGGGGGGGGAGCTTTCTTT.

The sample holds a few counts of this clone. J is TRBJ1-1 and V is TRBV28; maybe TRBD1 (6 bases). Trimming shortened V by 5 bases and J by 5 bases, and 12 bases separated the two germline ends. The CDR3 has 13 residues. Germline loops: CDR1 MDHEN, CDR2 SYDVKM. CDR3 DNA sequence: TGTGCCAGCAGTAGGGGGGGAGAAACTGAAGCTTTCTTT. Encoded protein: CASSRGGETEAFF.

This clone showed up just a few times. CDR3 in amino acids: CASSQRGGADTQYF. CDR3 nucleotides: TGTGCCAGCAGCCAGCGGGGGGGCGCAGATACGCAGTATTTT. This chain uses TRBV14 with TRBJ2-3, with 9 nucleotides matching TRBD2. The CDR3 is 14 residues long. Germline V gene lookup returns CDR1 SGHDN and CDR2 FVKESK. Losses at the gene ends were 3 bases for V and 4 bases for J; bases not matched to a gene: 2.

The chain joins TRBV10-3 to TRBJ2-5; 10 bases agree with TRBD2. Trimming at V came to 10 bases and at J to 4 bases, leaving 12 bases not matched to a gene. The CDR3 runs to 15 residues. CDR1 ENHRY and CDR2 SYGVKD come from the germline V gene. The CDR3 is CATSSGGAVRETQYF. The CDR3 nucleotides read TGTGCCACTTCAAGCGGGGGGGCTGTGAGAGAGACCCAGTACTTC.

The CDR3 region is CASSLGGGASNQPQHF. The CDR3 region has the DNA TGTGCCAGCAGCTTGGGAGGGGGGGCGAGCAATCAGCCCCAGCATTTT. The chain joins TRBV5-7 to TRBJ1-5; maybe TRBD1 (6 bases). TRBV5-7 is assigned to the ORF class and has an uncertain function. CDR3 length: 16 amino acids. V was pared by 0 bases and J by 1 base, with 11 bases between.

This clone was seen a single time. The chain joins TRBV6-1 to TRBJ1-1; 9 nucleotides agree with TRBD1. V gave up 7 bases and J gave up 4 bases; unmatched junction bases: 7. The CDR3 consists of 14 residues. Looked up from germline, CDR1 is MNHNS and CDR2 is SASEGT. The CDR3 region is CASILQGAGTEAFF. The CDR3 DNA reads TGTGCCAGCATTCTACAGGGGGCCGGCACTGAAGCTTTCTTT.

The chain joins TRBV27 to TRBJ1-1; TRBD1 agrees at 8 bases. V trimming: 2 bases; J trimming: 4 bases; junction bases outside the gene matches: 9. Germline values: CDR1 MNHEY, CDR2 SMNVEV (reference sequence). The CDR3 consists of 16 residues. CDR3 loop: CASSLRTGRKSTEAFF. CDR3 coding DNA: TGTGCCAGCAGTTTAAGGACAGGGAGGAAATCCACTGAAGCTTTCTTT.

The sample holds a few counts of this clone. The J gene is TRBJ2-5, the V gene TRBV9, with D perhaps assigned TRBD1 or TRBD2 (5 bases each). The V end lost 4 bases, the J end lost 1 base, and 8 bases lay between the germline ends. Per germline, CDR1 SGDLS and CDR2 YYNGEE. The CDR3 has 13 residues. The CDR3 sequence: CASSTGAQETQYF. In DNA form, the CDR3 reads TGTGCCAGCAGCACCGGGGCCCAAGAGACCCAGTACTTC.

In its sample, this clone was seen a few times. The chain recombines TRBV18 with TRBJ2-7; perhaps TRBD1 as D (6 bases). Looked up from germline, CDR1 is KGHSH and CDR2 is LQKENI. The CDR3 consists of 15 residues. V was cut by 3 bases and J by 4 bases, with 16 bases left in between. In DNA form, the CDR3 reads TGTGCCAGCTCACCGCTAGGAACAGGGTCGTACGAGCAGTACTTC. This encodes CASSPLGTGSYEQYF.

V and J are TRBV18 and TRBJ2-5, with D perhaps TRBD1 (6 bases). The V gene's germline CDR1 is KGHSH and CDR2 LQKENI. This CDR3 spans 15 amino acids. Between the trimmed V and J ends, which lost 0 bases and 4 bases, there was a span of 12 bases. CDR3 amino acids: CASSPPTGLGETQYF. In DNA form, the CDR3 reads TGTGCCAGCTCACCACCGACAGGTTTAGGAGAGACCCAGTACTTC. Full variable domain (rest looked up from reference TRBV18 and TRBJ2-5): NAGVMQNPRHLVRRRGQEARLRCSPMKGHSHVYWYRQLPEEGLKFMVYLQKENIIDESGMPKERFSAEFPKEGPSILRIQQVVRGDSAAYFCASSPPTGLGETQYFGPGTRLLVL.